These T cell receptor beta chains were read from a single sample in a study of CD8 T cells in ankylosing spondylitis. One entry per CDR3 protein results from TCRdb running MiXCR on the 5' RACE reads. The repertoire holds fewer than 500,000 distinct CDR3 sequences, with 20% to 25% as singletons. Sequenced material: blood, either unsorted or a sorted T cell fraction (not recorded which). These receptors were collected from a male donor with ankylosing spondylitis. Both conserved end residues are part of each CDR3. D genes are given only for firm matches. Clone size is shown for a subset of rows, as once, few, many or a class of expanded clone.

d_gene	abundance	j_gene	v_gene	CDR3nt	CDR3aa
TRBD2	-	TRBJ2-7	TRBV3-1	TGTGCCAGCAGCCCAAGTGTAGCGGGGGCCTACGAGCAGTACTTC	CASSPSVAGAYEQYF
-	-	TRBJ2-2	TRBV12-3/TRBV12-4	TGTGCCAGCAGTCTTCCGGGCCTAAGGGACGGGGAGCTGTTTTTT	CASSLPGLRDGELFF
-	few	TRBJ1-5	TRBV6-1	TGTGCCAGCAGGCCTCCGGGCCCTAGCAATCAGCCCCAGCATTTT	CASRPPGPSNQPQHF
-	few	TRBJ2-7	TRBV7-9	TGTGCCAGCAGCTTAGCGCAGGCTGGGTCGGCATACGAGCAGTACTTC	CASSLAQAGSAYEQYF
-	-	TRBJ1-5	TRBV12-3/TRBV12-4	TGTGCCAGCAGTTTAGGAATAGGGCAGCCCCAGCATTTT	CASSLGIGQPQHF
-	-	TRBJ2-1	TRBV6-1	TGTGCCAGCACCTACAGGGCAACTCAAGAGCAGTTCTTC	CASTYRATQEQFF
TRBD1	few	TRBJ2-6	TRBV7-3	TGTGCCAGCAGCCAGGACAGGATCTCTGGGGCCAACGTCCTGACTTTC	CASSQDRISGANVLTF
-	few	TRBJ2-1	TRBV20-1	TGCAGTGCTAGCGGGAGTTTCTATGAGCAGTTCTTC	CSASGSFYEQFF
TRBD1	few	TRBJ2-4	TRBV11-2	TGTGCCAGCAGCCCAATGGGACAGGGGGCACTCTTAGCCAAAAACATTCAGTACTTC	CASSPMGQGALLAKNIQYF
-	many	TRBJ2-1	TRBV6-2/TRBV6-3	TGTGCCAGCAGTTATCGGGCCGCTCCTTACAATGAGCAGTTCTTC	CASSYRAAPYNEQFF
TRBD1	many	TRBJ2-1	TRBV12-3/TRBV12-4	TGTGCCAGCAGTTTCGGACAGGCCGGATGGGAGCAGTTCTTC	CASSFGQAGWEQFF
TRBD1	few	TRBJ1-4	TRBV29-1	TGCAGCGTCCGTGACAGGGGGCTTAGCGAAAAACTGTTTTTT	CSVRDRGLSEKLFF
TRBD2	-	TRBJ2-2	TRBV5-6	TGTGCCAGCAGCCCACAACTAGCGGGAGCCGGGGAGCTGTTTTTT	CASSPQLAGAGELFF
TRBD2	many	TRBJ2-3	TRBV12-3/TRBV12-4	TGTGCCAGCAGTCCTGGGACTACCGGAGATACGCAGTATTTT	CASSPGTTGDTQYF
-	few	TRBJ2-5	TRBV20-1	TGCAGTGCTAACGGAGGTGGAGAAGAGACCCAGTACTTC	CSANGGGEETQYF
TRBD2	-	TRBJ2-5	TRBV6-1	TGTGCCAGCAGGCAACTAGCGGGAGGTTACGGTGAGACCCAGTACTTC	CASRQLAGGYGETQYF
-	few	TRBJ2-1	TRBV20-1	TGCAGGGCCCGAGGGGGGGGCAGACACCACCTCAATGAGCAGTTCTTC	CRARGGGRHHLNEQFF
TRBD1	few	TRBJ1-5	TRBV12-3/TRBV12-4	TGTGCCAGCAGCCTTTTTGCGGACAGGGGGAGCAATCAGCCCCAGCATTTT	CASSLFADRGSNQPQHF
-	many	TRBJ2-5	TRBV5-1	TGTGCCAGCAGCTTACAAGAGACCCAGTACTTC	CASSLQETQYF
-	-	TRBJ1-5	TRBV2	TGTGCCAGCAGTCCGATTGGAATGACACAGCCCCAGCATTTT	CASSPIGMTQPQHF
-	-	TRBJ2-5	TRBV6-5	TGTGCCAGCAGTTACTCGTCGGGGCGAGAGACCCAGTACTTC	CASSYSSGRETQYF
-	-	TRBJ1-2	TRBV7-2	TGTGCCAGCAGCTTCACAGAGCTTTCGGGCTACACCTTC	CASSFTELSGYTF
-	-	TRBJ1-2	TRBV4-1	TGCGCCAGCAGCCAACCTTTCCGCACTGAGTATGGCTACACCTTC	CASSQPFRTEYGYTF
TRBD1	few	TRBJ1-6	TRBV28	TGTGCCAGCAGTTTACCCACCGGGACAGCCTATTCACCCCTCCACTTT	CASSLPTGTAYSPLHF
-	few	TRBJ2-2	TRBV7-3	TGTGCCAGCAGCTTATGGGCCGGCGGCGGGGAGCTGTTTTTT	CASSLWAGGGELFF
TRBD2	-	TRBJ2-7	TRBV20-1	TGCAGTGCTAGTGATCCTAGCGGGAGGCTCCTTGGGTACGAGCAGTACTTC	CSASDPSGRLLGYEQYF
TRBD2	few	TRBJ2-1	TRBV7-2	TGTGCCAGCAGCCCGACTAGCGGGCGCGACAATGAGCAGTTCTTC	CASSPTSGRDNEQFF
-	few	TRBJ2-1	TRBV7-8	TGTGCCAGCAGCTCAGGCCTACCACCATCTGGCTACAATGAGCAGTTCTTC	CASSSGLPPSGYNEQFF